This T cell receptor (beta chain) emerged from a study of T cell responses to AZD1222 COVID-19 vaccine. Overall study results and limits: Only 6 or 7 individuals given AZD1222 were seropositive at baseline. Clonal diversity may have been underestimated, and the donors were mostly white British, with more females than males.

In the case of this clone: Its target is not known.

The assay was immunoSEQ multiplex PCR, and TCRdb's table has in-frame clones only and misses some. There are 95,000 to 110,000 clones in the sample; roughly 88% occur only once, and about 5% lies in the top ten. V lost 0 bases, J lost 3 bases, and 3 bases lay in between. This CDR3 is built from 12 residues. The germline CDR1 and CDR2 sequences are GTSNPN and SVGIG (reference sequence). The genes are TRBV30 and TRBJ2-1, with unresolved D. The TCR comes from an adult in good health. The sequenced sample was peripheral blood, obtained on day 0 of AZD1222 vaccination. CDR3 DNA sequence: TGTGCCTGGAGTGTACTCTACAATGAGCAGTTCTTC. It specifies CAWSVLYNEQFF.